The entry that follows covers one TCR beta chain sequence. Treatment indicated: around 19 received Ad26.COV2.S at low or high dose, single or two shots; 5 received placebo; per-sample allocation not given. The samples date from day 63 after the first vaccine or placebo injection. The record originates from a study of Ad26.COV2.S vaccination and SARS-CoV-2 variants. Sequenced by immunoSEQ multiplex PCR; TCRdb stores in-frame clones only, minus some. Seen here are some 340,000 clones, about 85% observed once, and the top ten hold approximately 2.2%. Germline-derived CDR1 and CDR2 are MNHEY and SMNVEV (reference sequence). Trimming pared 7 bases from V and 6 bases from J, leaving 16 bases between. The CDR3 loop spans 15 amino acids.

The V and J genes are TRBV27 and TRBJ1-6; D is unclear. The clonotype originates from a person between 18 and 60 years old who received the Ad26.COV2.S COVID-19 vaccine or a placebo. Source: peripheral blood, taken in a trial of Ad26.COV2.S vaccine versus placebo. The CDR3 reads CASKRGRPRNSPLHF. The CDR3 DNA reads as TGTGCCAGCAAACGAGGAAGACCCCGTAATTCACCCCTCCACTTT.